This TCR beta chain was recovered during a study of chemoradiotherapy in HPV16-positive cancers (dated by TCRdb to the early 2020s). About the investigation overall: Candidate HPV-specific T-cell clones and common TCR motifs were defined through functional T-cell assays on cells from a couple of HPV16-positive patients. The candidate HPV-specific TCRs and motifs were subsequently tracked in TCR repertoires obtained from about 79 patients with HPV-related cancers. The study asked whether T-cell immunity against the HPV oncoproteins E6 and E7 changes during chemoradiotherapy and whether it affects survival. Overall study results and their limits: The functional definition of HPV-specific T cells was derived from only two HPV16-positive patients, and the survival association was reported for HPV16-positive patients. Expansion of candidate HPV-specific clones and E7-related TCR motifs was observed in the tumor microenvironment during treatment, whereas no such expansion was observed for non-HPV-specific T cells. Among HPV16-positive patients, expansion of HPV-responsive T cells during chemoradiotherapy was associated with better recurrence-free survival.

To note about this clone: This clone's antigen is unknown. Qualities for individual bases were not recorded, and no much larger clone is one base off.

Because repertoires were sampled repeatedly during chemoradiotherapy, clonal expansion in the tumor microenvironment could be followed. The CDR3 has 14 amino acids, counting the end cysteine and phenylalanine. The DNA shown is the 42-base CDR3, in frame from base 1. V is reduced by 2 bases and J by 5 bases, leaving a spacing of 9 bases between them. From a lookup of the germline V gene, CDR1 and CDR2 are ENHRY and SYGVKD. Preparation of the library involved the immunoSEQ multiplex PCR assay. In its TCRdb copy, this immuneACCESS table keeps in-frame sequences only and misses some clones. Where compared with another copy, unresolved V genes explain less than half of these, and the others have no known cause. This sample has more than 2,000 clones in its table, and about 80% of those were observed once. The ten largest clones capture 4.5% to 5% of the sample.

This specimen was tumor tissue, taken from a patient who underwent chemoradiotherapy. The chain is assembled from TRBV10-3 and TRBJ2-2; 6 matching bases give a weak D call of TRBD1. The sequence derives from a human donor with HPV-associated anogenital cancer. The CDR3 protein sequence reads: CAISEGGRTGELFF. The bases are TGTGCCATCAGTGAGGGGGGCAGGACCGGGGAGCTGTTTTTT.